This T cell receptor (beta chain) was captured by sequencing in a study of cytotoxic CD8 clonotypes in ibrutinib-treated CLL. Whole-study results and caveats: Few clonotypes were public, and these shrank or held steady under treatment. Clonality was elevated at ibrutinib response and had returned toward baseline at progression.

A remark on this clone: Its cognate antigen is unknown.

V was pared by 6 bases and J by 2 bases, with 8 bases of the junction left unmatched. In germline, CDR1 is MNHEY, CDR2 SVGAGI. There are 15 residues in the CDR3. Produced via immunoSEQ multiplex PCR; TCRdb's table is partial and in-frame only. Here the sample spans about 300,000 clones, 67% being singletons. This specimen consisted of PBMCs, obtained after 36 months of ibrutinib treatment. The rearrangement uses TRBV6-5 and TRBJ2-5, with 8 bases fitting TRBD2. The TCR was taken from a human donor with chronic lymphocytic leukemia. CDR3 region: CASSTSGGQQETQYF. CDR3 nucleotide sequence: TGTGCCAGCAGCACAAGCGGGGGACAACAAGAGACCCAGTACTTC.